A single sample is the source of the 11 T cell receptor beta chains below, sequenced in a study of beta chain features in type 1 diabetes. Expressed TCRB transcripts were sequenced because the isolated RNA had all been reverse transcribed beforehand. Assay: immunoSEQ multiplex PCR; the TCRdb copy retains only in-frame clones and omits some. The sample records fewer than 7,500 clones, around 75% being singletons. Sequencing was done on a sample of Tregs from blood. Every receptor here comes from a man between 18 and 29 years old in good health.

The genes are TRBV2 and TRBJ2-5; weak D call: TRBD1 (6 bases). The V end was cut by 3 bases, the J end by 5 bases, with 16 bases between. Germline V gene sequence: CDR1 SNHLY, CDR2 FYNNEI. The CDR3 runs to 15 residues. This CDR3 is CASSDFGVRGETQYF. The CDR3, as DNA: TGTGCCAGCAGTGATTTTGGCGTCAGGGGTGAGACCCAGTACTTC. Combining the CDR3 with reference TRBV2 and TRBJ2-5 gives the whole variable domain EPEVTQTPSHQVTQMGQEVILRCVPISNHLYFYWYRQILGQKVEFLVSFYNNEISEKSEIFDDQFSVERPDGSNFTLKIRSTKLEDSAMYFCASSDFGVRGETQYFGPGTRLLVL.

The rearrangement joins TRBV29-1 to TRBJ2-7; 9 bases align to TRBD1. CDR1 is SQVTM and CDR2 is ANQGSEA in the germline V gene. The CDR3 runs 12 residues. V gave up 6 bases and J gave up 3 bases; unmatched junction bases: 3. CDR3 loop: CSVRTGDYEQYF. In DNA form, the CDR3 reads TGCAGCGTGAGGACAGGGGACTACGAGCAGTACTTC.

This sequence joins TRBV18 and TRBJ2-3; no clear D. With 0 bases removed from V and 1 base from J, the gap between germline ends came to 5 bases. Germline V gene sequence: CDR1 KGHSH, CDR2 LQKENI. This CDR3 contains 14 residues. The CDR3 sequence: CASSPPTGTDTQYF. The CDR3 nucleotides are TGTGCCAGCTCACCACCGACTGGCACAGATACGCAGTATTTT.

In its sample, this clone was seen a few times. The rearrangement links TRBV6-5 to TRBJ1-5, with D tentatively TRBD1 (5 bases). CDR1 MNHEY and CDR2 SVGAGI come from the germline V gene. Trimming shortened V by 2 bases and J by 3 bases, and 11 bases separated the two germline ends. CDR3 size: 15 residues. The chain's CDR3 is CASSYRAGNNQPQHF. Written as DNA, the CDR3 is TGTGCCAGCAGTTACAGGGCAGGGAACAATCAGCCCCAGCATTTT.

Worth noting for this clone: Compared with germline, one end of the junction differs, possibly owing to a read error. The DNA of the CDR3 is TGTGCCAGCAGTTGTAAAGTAGGTGGGAGAAAGACCTATGGCTTC. It codes for CASSCKVGGRKTYGF. The chain couples TRBV6-6 to TRBJ1-2, with unresolved D. Per germline, CDR1 MNHNY and CDR2 SVGAGI (reference sequence). CDR3 length: 15 residues.

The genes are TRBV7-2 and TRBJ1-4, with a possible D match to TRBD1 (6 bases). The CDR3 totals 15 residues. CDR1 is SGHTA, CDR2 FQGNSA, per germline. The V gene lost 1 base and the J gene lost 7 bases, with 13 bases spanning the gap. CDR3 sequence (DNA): TGTGCCAGCAGCTTAGGGACAGACGGAGGTGAAAAACTGTTTTTT. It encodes CASSLGTDGGEKLFF.

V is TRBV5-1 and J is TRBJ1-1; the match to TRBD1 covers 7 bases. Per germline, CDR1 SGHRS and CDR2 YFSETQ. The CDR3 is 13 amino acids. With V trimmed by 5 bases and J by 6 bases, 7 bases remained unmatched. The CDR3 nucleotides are TGCGCCAGCAGACCAACAGGGGTTTCTGAAGCTTTCTTT. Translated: CASRPTGVSEAFF.

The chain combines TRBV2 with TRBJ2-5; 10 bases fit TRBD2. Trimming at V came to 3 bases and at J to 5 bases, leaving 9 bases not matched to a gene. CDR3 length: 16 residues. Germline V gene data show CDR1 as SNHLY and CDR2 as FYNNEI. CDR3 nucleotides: TGTGCCAGCAGTGACGGTCAGCGGGGGGGCCTGGAGACCCAGTACTTC. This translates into CASSDGQRGGLETQYF.

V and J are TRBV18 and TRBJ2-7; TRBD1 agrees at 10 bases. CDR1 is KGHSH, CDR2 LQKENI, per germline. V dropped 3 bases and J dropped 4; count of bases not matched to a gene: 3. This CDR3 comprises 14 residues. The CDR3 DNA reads TGTGCCAGCTCACCCGACAGGGGGCGGTACGAGCAGTACTTC. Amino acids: CASSPDRGRYEQYF. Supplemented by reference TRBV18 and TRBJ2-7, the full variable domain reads NAGVMQNPRHLVRRRGQEARLRCSPMKGHSHVYWYRQLPEEGLKFMVYLQKENIIDESGMPKERFSAEFPKEGPSILRIQQVVRGDSAAYFCASSPDRGRYEQYFGPGTRLTVT.

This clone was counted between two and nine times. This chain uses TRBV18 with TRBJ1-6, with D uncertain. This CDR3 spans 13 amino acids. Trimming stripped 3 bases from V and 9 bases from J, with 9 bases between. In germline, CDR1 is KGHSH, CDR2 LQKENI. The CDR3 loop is CASSPTARSPLHF. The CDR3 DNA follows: TGTGCCAGCTCACCGACTGCCCGTTCACCCCTCCACTTT.

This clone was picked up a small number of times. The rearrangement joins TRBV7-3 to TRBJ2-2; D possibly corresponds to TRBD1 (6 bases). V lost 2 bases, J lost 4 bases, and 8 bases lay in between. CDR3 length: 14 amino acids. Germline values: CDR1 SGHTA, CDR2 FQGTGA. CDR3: CASSLQGSTGELFF. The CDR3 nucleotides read TGTGCCAGCAGCTTACAGGGGAGCACCGGGGAGCTGTTTTTT.